This record concerns one T cell receptor beta chain sequence. This clone was recorded once. The antigen this receptor binds is unknown. One base away there is no much larger clone; base qualities are not given. TCRbeta CDR3 regions were amplified from genomic DNA using the immunoSEQ Assay, a bias-controlled multiplex PCR. The study's own analysis went as follows. The number of nucleated cells in each sample was estimated by amplification of reference gene primers within the assay. To quantify the absolute abundance of each unique TCRbeta CDR3 rearrangement, sequence reads were collapsed and filtered. For each sample, productive Simpson clonality was calculated by taking the square root of Simpson's diversity index across productive rearrangements. The immuneACCESS repertoire file appears here via TCRdb, limited to in-frame rearrangements. These files lack a portion of the clones; in checked studies, under half of the deficit traces to unresolved V genes, and the cause of the others is not known. D and trimming come from the DNA, and the V and J calls and clone size come from that table. The sample profile shows some 260,000 clones; about 90% of them were found once. About 6% of the sample rests with the top ten.

Participants in the prospective study were enrolled through a virtual design, were aged about 18 to 90 years, and lived in fewer than 30 United States geographic areas. To assign participants to cohorts, the prospective study relied on clinical history that participants themselves reported in a screening survey and a study questionnaire. Mobile phlebotomists in the prospective study collected whole blood, serum and a nasopharyngeal or oropharyngeal swab from every participant. Prospective study participants could optionally give additional blood draws and questionnaires over an approximately 2-month period. Before DNA extraction, blood samples from the prospective study were shipped at room temperature or frozen. The CDR3 spans 17 residues, from the cysteine through the phenylalanine. The DNA shown is the 51-base CDR3, in frame from base 1. As encoded in the germline V gene, CDR1 is SGHRS while CDR2 is YFSETQ. The trim is 1 base for V and 5 bases for J, with a gap of 21 bases between the germline ends.

This sample was taken from a study of blood T cell repertoires in COVID-19 (TCRdb year 2020). Broadly, across the study: Samples covering the acute and convalescent phases of COVID-19 were provided by collaborators in the United States, Italy and Spain. The repertoires were released in a freely available public database meant as a resource for research on the immune response to SARS-CoV-2. Subjects who had been exposed to COVID-19, were actively infected with it, or had recovered from it provided the deeply sampled blood TCRbeta repertoires that made up the dataset. The samples were drawn from the first 160 participants of the ongoing ImmuneRACE study and from 1,254 subjects provided by 6 global collaborators. The prospective study material was composed of cDNA or gDNA derived from T cells, B-cell-depleted T cells, or PBMCs. The sample metadata nearly always contained a de-identified subject ID, COVID-19 status, age in years and sex. Where HLA class I and class II types were available, the types were taken from metadata supplied by the sample provider, not from assay-based typing.

Results and caveats for the whole study, not just this receptor: The amount of clinical and demographic metadata varied by source and participant and was provided uncurated.

The sequence links TRBV5-1 to TRBJ1-1; no D gene can be assigned with confidence. Material: PBMCs or T cells enriched from blood (not recorded which). The receptor was isolated from a woman in her twenties or thirties with acute COVID-19. The CDR3: CASSLTFHGPGQTEAFF. The DNA sequence reads TGCGCCAGCAGCTTGACTTTCCATGGTCCAGGTCAAACTGAAGCTTTCTTT.